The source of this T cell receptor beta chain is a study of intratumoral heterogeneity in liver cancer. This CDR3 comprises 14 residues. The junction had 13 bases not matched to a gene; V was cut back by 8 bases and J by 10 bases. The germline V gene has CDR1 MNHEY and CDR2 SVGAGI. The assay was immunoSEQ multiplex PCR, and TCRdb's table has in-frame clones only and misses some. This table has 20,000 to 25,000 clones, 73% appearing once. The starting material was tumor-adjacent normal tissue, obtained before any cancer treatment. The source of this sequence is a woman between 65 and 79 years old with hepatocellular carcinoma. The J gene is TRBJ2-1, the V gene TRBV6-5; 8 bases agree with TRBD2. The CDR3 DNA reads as TGTGCCAGCTCTGAGGGGACTAGGCCGTCCGAGCAGTTCTTC. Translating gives CASSEGTRPSEQFF.